This TCR delta chain was identified in a study of gamma-delta chains in newborns, infants, children. About the study: Microbial exposure reportedly drives polyclonal innate γδ T cell expansion after birth.

This CDR3 has 18 residues. Germline CDR1 GEAIGNYY, CDR2 EKD. In its sample, this clone was seen a few times. TCRdb's entry gives the protein of a much larger clone, which mismatches this DNA's translation at residue 12, likely from a read error; the protein reported here is translated from the DNA. TCRdb applied CATT to the reads for clone calling. Here the sample spans around 1,500 delta-chain clones, 7.5% to 10% being singletons. The V gene is TRDV2, the J gene TRDJ3, with D possibly being TRDD3 (6 bases). The sequenced sample consisted of blood. This TCR came from a child who was a newborn, infant or young child, either healthy, febrile or measles-vaccinated (not recorded which). CDR3 DNA sequence: TGTGCCTGTGACACCGCGGGGGTGAGCTCCTGGGGCACCCGACAGATGTTTTTC. Protein: CACDTAGVSSWGTRQMFF.